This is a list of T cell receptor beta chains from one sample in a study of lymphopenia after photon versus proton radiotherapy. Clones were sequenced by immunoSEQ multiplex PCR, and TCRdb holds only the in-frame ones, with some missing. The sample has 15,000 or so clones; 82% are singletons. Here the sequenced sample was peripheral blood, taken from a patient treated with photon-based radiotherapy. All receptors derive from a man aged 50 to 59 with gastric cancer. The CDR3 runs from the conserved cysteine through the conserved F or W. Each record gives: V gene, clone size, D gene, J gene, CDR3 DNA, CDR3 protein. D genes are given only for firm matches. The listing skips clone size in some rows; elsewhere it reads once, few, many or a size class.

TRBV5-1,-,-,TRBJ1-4,TGCGCCAGCAGCTTGGGCCTCGGGTATAATGAAAAACTGTTTTTT,CASSLGLGYNEKLFF
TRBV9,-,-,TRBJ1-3,TGTGCCAGCAGCACCCGGGACGGTGGAAACACCATATATTTT,CASSTRDGGNTIYF
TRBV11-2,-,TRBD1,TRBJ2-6,TGTGCCAGCAGCCGGGACAGAGCTGGGGCCAACGTCCTGACTTTC,CASSRDRAGANVLTF
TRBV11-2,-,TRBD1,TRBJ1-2,TGTGCCAGCAGCTTAGGGGACAGGGTTTGGTATGAAAGTGGCTACACCTTC,CASSLGDRVWYESGYTF
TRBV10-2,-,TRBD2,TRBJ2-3,TGCGCCAGCCTAGCGGGGGGTTCTAGCACAGATACGCAGTATTTT,CASLAGGSSTDTQYF
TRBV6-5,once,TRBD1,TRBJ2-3,TGTGCCAGCAGTCGGACAGGGCGCACAGATACGCAGTATTTT,CASSRTGRTDTQYF
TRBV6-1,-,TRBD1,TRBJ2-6,TGTGCCAGCAGTCAAAGGGGGCCTGGGGCCAACGTCCTGACTTTC,CASSQRGPGANVLTF
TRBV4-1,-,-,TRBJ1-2,TGCGCCAGCAGCCAAGAATGGGTTGGACAGTTCGGCTACACCTTC,CASSQEWVGQFGYTF
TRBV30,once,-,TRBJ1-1,TGTGCCTGGAAGCTGTGGGGGGACACTGAAGCTTTCTTT,CAWKLWGDTEAFF
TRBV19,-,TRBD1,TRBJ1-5,TGTGCCAGCCGGGACAGGGCTAACCAGCCCCAGCATTTT,CASRDRANQPQHF
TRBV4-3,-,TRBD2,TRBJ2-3,TGCGCCAGCAGCCAACGCCTACTAGCGGGGGACACAGATACGCAGTATTTT,CASSQRLLAGDTDTQYF
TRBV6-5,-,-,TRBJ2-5,TGTGCCAGCAGTTACTCGATGGGGTACCAAGAGACCCAGTACTTC,CASSYSMGYQETQYF
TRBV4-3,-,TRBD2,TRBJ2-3,TGCGCCAGCAGCCAAGTAACGGGGGGGGATACGCAGTATTTT,CASSQVTGGDTQYF
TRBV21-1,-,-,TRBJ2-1,TGTGCCAGCAGCAAAAGGGAGCAGGGGAACAATGAGCAGTTCTTC,CASSKREQGNNEQFF
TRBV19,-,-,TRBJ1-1,TGTGCCAGTAGTACGCAGATCGGGCGGACTGAAGCTTTCTTT,CASSTQIGRTEAFF
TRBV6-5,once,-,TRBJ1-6,TGTGCCAGCAGCCTGGACCGTAGGGGGAATTCACCCCTCCACTTT,CASSLDRRGNSPLHF
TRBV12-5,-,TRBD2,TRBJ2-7,TGTGCTAGCCTTACTAGCGGGGGCTACGAGCAGTACTTC,CASLTSGGYEQYF
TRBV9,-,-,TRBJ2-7,TGTGCCAGCAGCGACGGAAAGTACGAGCAGTACTTC,CASSDGKYEQYF
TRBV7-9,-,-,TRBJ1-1,TGTGCCAGCAGCTTAAACACCGAAGCTTTCTTT,CASSLNTEAFF
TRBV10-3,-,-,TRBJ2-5,TGTGCCATCAGTGAGTCAAGAGGGGTTGGCGAGACCCAGTACTTC,CAISESRGVGETQYF
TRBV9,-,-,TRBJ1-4,TGTGCCAGCAGCGTAGGGGGCAGTTGGGGTGAAAAACTGTTTTTT,CASSVGGSWGEKLFF
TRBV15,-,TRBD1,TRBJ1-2,TGTGCCACCAGCAGAGACAGGGGGGACTATGGCTACACCTTC,CATSRDRGDYGYTF
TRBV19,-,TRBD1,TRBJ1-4,TGTGCCAGTAAGCCGGGACAGGTCGGTGAAAAACTGTTTTTT,CASKPGQVGEKLFF
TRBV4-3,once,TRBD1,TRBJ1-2,TGCGCCAGCAGCCAAGATTTGACAGGGGGAAACTATGGCTACACCTTC,CASSQDLTGGNYGYTF
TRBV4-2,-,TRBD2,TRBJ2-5,TGTGCCAGCAGCCGCGGGACTAGCGGGGGTAGCAAAGAAGAGACCCAGTACTTC,CASSRGTSGGSKEETQYF
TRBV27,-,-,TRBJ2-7,TGTGCCAGCAGCCTTATTGGGGACCGCTACGAGCAGTACTTC,CASSLIGDRYEQYF
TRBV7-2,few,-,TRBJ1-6,TGTGCCAGCAGATACAAAGGGCGCTCACCCCTCCACTTT,CASRYKGRSPLHF
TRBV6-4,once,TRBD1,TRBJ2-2,TGTGCCAGCAGAAAGACAGGGTCGAACACCGGGGAGCTGTTTTTT,CASRKTGSNTGELFF
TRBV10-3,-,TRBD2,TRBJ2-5,TGTGCCATCGGGGGGACTAGCGGGTACCAAGAGACCCAGTACTTC,CAIGGTSGYQETQYF
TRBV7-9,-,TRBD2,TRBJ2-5,TGTGCCAGCAGCCGTAACCTAGCGGGCCAAGAGACCCAGTACTTC,CASSRNLAGQETQYF
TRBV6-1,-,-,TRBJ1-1,TGTGCCAGCAAATTACGGGGGGACACTGAAGCTTTCTTT,CASKLRGDTEAFF
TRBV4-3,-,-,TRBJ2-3,TGCGCCAGCAGCCAAGTCAAGCTAAGCACAGATACGCAGTATTTT,CASSQVKLSTDTQYF
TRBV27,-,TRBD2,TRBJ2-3,TGTGCCACCGATCGGGGGGAAAGGACAGATACGCAGTATTTT,CATDRGERTDTQYF
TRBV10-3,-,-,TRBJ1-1,TGTGCCATCAGTGGAGGCGGGGCGAACACTGAAGCTTTCTTT,CAISGGGANTEAFF
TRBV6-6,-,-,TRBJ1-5,TGTGCCAGCATGTTGTCAGGGAATCAGCCCCAGCATTTT,CASMLSGNQPQHF
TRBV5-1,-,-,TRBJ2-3,TGCGCCAGCAGCTTCGAGGATAATACGCAGTATTTT,CASSFEDNTQYF
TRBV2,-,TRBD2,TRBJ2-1,TGTGCCAGCAGTGAAAGGGGAGGGGCCTCCTACAATGAGCAGTTCTTC,CASSERGGASYNEQFF
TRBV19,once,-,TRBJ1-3,TGTGCCAGTAGGTGGGGGCCATCTGGAAACACCATATATTTT,CASRWGPSGNTIYF
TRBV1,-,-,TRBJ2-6,TGCACCAGCAGCGGAACCCAAAGTCGGGCCAACGTCCTGACTTTC,CTSSGTQSRANVLTF